These 10 T cell receptor beta chains came from one sample sequenced in a study of CD8 T cells in ankylosing spondylitis (dated by TCRdb to the late 2010s). Broader findings and caveats from the paper: Blood from ankylosing spondylitis patients appeared to be characterized by a TCR beta motif composed of about eight highly homologous amino acid variants.

Antigens for these TCRs are unknown. Library preparation used 5' RACE. TCRdb lists the instrument as Illumina HiSeq 2500. TCRdb reran the public reads through fastp at Q25 and MiXCR, keeping productive beta chains. Under each unique CDR3 protein, matching rows form one entry showing the most common genes and DNA. The sample table holds around 390,000 distinct CDR3 sequences, of which approximately 20% were seen once. Roughly 16% of the sample comes from the top ten. The sample was blood, either unsorted or a sorted T cell fraction (not recorded which). The receptors here all came from a male donor with ankylosing spondylitis.

Ten or more counts support this clonotype. This CDR3 is CASSLRRLMNTEAFF. The CDR3 coding sequence is TGTGCCAGCAGTCTTCGGAGACTCATGAACACTGAAGCTTTCTTT. The chain is built from TRBV28 and TRBJ1-1; no clear D. This CDR3 comprises 15 residues. Germline V lookup: CDR1 MDHEN, CDR2 SYDVKM. With 5 bases removed from V and 0 bases from J, the gap between germline ends came to 13 bases.

This clonotype was detected only a few times. This chain uses TRBV5-1 with TRBJ2-6; 7 bases align to TRBD1. CDR3 length: 17 amino acids. CDR1 and CDR2 (germline): SGHRS, YFSETQ. The junction had 4 bases not matched to a gene; V was cut back by 1 base and J by 0 bases. CDR3 loop: CASSLRGGPSGANVLTF. The DNA of the CDR3 is TGCGCCAGCAGCTTGAGAGGGGGCCCCTCTGGGGCCAACGTCCTGACTTTC.

The chain has TRBV20-1 and TRBJ1-1, with TRBD1 matching 9 bases. Per the germline V gene, CDR1 is DFQATT and CDR2 is SNEGSKA (reference sequence). The CDR3 is 12 residues long. Trimming took 2 bases from V and 7 from J; bases not matched to a gene: 2. This CDR3 is CSARTGGHEAFF. CDR3 DNA sequence: TGCAGTGCTAGAACAGGGGGCCATGAAGCTTTCTTT.

The V call is TRBV6-1, the J call TRBJ2-7; D is unclear. V was clipped by 2 bases and J by 2 bases, with 13 bases between them. The CDR3 runs to 15 residues. The V gene's germline CDR1 is MNHNS and CDR2 SASEGT. The CDR3 loop is CASSESNTVTYEQYF. The CDR3 nucleotides read TGTGCCAGCAGTGAATCTAACACAGTCACCTACGAGCAGTACTTC.

The genes are TRBV28 and TRBJ2-5; TRBD2 agrees at 15 bases. CDR3 length: 16 amino acids. Germline CDR1 MDHEN, CDR2 SYDVKM. Trimming took 5 bases from V and 4 from J; bases not matched to a gene: 5. The CDR3 region has the DNA TGTGCCAGCAGTCCCCCGGGACTAGCGGGAGGAGAGACCCAGTACTTC. Residues: CASSPPGLAGGETQYF.

This clonotype has only a few counts. This chain connects TRBV5-1 to TRBJ2-1; TRBD2 aligns across 8 bases. Germline CDR1 SGHRS, CDR2 YFSETQ. V dropped 4 bases and J dropped 2; count of bases not matched to a gene: 8. CDR3 size: 16 residues. CDR3 DNA: TGCGCCAGCAGCGGATCAGCGGGAGTCACCTACAATGAGCAGTTCTTC. This encodes CASSGSAGVTYNEQFF.

This clonotype was counted many times. J is TRBJ1-2 and V is TRBV12-3 or TRBV12-4; a possible D gene is TRBD1 (6 bases). Trimming pared 5 bases from V and 5 bases from J, leaving 15 bases between. The CDR3 runs 14 residues. The CDR3 spells CASSPLGGPYGYTF. CDR3 sequence (DNA): TGTGCCAGCAGTCCGCTGGGGGGCCCGTATGGCTACACCTTC.

This clonotype was seen many times. The rearrangement uses TRBV12-3 or TRBV12-4 and TRBJ2-3; no firm D call. This CDR3 is built from 15 residues. Trimming shortened V by 1 base and J by 11 bases, and 19 bases separated the two germline ends. This CDR3 reads CASSLGQRPLKEQYF. CDR3 in DNA: TGTGCCAGCAGTTTAGGACAACGACCCCTAAAGGAGCAGTATTTT.

In nucleotides, the CDR3 is TGTGCCAGCATCTTCGATCTGAGGGAACACCCGAAGTGCAATCAGCCCCAGCATTTT. Translation: CASIFDLREHPKCNQPQHF. This rearrangement joins TRBV27 to TRBJ1-5, with D uncertain. The V gene lost 7 bases and the J gene lost 2 bases, with 27 bases spanning the gap. Germline loops: CDR1 MNHEY, CDR2 SMNVEV (reference sequence). CDR3 size: 19 residues.

This chain links TRBV20-1 with TRBJ2-7; 11 nucleotides match TRBD2. V lost 2 bases and J lost 4; bases outside the gene matches: 10. Germline V CDR1 and CDR2: DFQATT, SNEGSKA (reference sequence). This CDR3 spans 16 amino acids. Written as DNA, the CDR3 is TGCAGTGCTAGATGGTCTAGCGGGAGGTCGTCGTACGAGCAGTACTTC. It specifies CSARWSSGRSSYEQYF.